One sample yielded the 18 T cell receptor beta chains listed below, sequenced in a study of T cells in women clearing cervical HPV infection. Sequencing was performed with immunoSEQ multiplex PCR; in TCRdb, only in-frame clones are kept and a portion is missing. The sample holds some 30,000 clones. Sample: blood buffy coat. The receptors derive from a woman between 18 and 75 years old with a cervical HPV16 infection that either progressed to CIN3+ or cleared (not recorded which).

The sequenced CDR3 bases are TGTGCCAGCAGCCAAGGGACAGATTATTGGAGTAATGAAAAA. This gives the protein CASSQGTDYWSNEK. The whole CDR3 sequence is CASSQGTDYWSNEKLFF. The J gene is TRBJ1-4, the V gene TRBV4-2, with D possibly TRBD1 on 6 matching bases. The sequence runs out 3 residues before the end of the CDR3; the remainder is reconstructed from the germline J gene. The CDR3 length is 17 residues. V lost 1 base to trimming and J lost 4 bases, with 16 bases between them. Germline CDR1 LGHNA, CDR2 YNFKEQ.

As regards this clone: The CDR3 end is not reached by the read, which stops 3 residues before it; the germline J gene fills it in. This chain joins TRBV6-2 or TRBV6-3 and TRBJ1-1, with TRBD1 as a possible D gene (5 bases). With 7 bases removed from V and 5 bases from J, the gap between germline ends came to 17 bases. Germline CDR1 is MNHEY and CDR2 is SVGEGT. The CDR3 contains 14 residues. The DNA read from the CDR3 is TGTGCCAGCATCCTCCAAAGGGGATGGACTGAA. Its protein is CASILQRGWTE. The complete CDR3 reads CASILQRGWTEAFF.

CDR3: CASSTSWVQGTEAFF. The sequenced part of the CDR3 DNA is TGTGCCAGCTCCACAAGTTGGGTTCAGGGCACTGAA. V and J are TRBV9 and TRBJ1-1; perhaps TRBD1 as D (5 bases). The sequenced fragment ends 3 residues before the CDR3 boundary, so the rest is inferred from the germline J gene. The CDR3 contains 15 residues. Germline assignment: CDR1 SGDLS and CDR2 YYNGEE. V gave up 7 bases and J gave up 4 bases, with 20 bases separating them. Using reference TRBV9 and TRBJ1-1 for the parts outside the CDR3, the full variable domain is DSGVTQTPKHLITATGQRVTLRCSPRSGDLSVYWYQQSLDQGLQFLIQYYNGEERAKGNILERFSAQQFPDLHSELNLSSLELGDSALYFCASSTSWVQGTEAFFGQGTRLTVV.

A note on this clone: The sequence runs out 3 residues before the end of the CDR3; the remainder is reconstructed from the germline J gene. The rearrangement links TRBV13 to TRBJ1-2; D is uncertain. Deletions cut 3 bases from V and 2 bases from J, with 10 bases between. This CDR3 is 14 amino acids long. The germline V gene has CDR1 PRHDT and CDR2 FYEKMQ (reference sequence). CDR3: CASSLTSPNYGYTF. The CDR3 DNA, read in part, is TGTGCCAGCAGCTTGACATCCCCAAACTATGGC.

CDR3 DNA (partial): TGTGCCAGCAGTGCCGGGACAGGCACCTACGAA. The encoded protein is CASSAGTGTYE. The entire CDR3 protein reads CASSAGTGTYEAFF. This chain uses TRBV6-1 with TRBJ1-1; 8 bases fit TRBD1. The CDR3 end falls 3 residues outside the read, so it is completed with the germline J gene. The CDR3 is made up of 14 amino acids. Germline assignment: CDR1 MNHNS and CDR2 SASEGT.

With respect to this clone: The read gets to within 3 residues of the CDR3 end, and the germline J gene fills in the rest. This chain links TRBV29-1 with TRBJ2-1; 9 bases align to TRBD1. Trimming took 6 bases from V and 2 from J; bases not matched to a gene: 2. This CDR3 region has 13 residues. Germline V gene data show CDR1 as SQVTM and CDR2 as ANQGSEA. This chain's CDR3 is CSVGQGTYNEQFF. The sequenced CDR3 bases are TGCAGCGTCGGACAGGGGACCTACAATGAG.

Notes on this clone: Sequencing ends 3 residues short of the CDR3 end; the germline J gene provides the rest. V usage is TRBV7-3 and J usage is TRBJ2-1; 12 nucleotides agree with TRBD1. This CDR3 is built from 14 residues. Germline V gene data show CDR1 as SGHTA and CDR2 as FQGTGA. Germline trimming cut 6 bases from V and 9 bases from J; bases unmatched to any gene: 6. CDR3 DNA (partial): TGTGCCAGCAGAGTAGGGACAGGGGGCAGTGAG. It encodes CASRVGTGGSE. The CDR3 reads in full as CASRVGTGGSEQFF.

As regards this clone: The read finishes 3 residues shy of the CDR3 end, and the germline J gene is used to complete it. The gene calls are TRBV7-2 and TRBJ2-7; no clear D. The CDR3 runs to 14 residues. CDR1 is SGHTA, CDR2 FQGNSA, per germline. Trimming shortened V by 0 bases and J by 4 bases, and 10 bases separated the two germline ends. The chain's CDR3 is CASSLAGLRYEQYF. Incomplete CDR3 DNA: TGTGCCAGCAGCTTAGCGGGCCTCCGGTACGAG.

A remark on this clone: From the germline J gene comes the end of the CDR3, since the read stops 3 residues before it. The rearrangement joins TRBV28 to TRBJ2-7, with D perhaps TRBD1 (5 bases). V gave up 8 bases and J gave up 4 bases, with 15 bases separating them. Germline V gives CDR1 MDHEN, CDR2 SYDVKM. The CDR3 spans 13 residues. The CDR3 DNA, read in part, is TGTGCCAGCTCATCGGACACCTTTTACGAG. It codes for CASSSDTFYE. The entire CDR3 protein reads CASSSDTFYEQYF.

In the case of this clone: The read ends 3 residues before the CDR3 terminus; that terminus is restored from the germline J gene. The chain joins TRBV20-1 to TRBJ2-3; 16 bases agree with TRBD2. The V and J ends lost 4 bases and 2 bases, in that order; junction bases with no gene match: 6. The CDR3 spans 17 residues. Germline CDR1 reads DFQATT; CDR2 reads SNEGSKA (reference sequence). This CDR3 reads CSATAGTSGGATDTQYF. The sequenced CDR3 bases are TGCAGTGCTACAGCAGGGACTAGCGGGGGGGCCACAGATACG.

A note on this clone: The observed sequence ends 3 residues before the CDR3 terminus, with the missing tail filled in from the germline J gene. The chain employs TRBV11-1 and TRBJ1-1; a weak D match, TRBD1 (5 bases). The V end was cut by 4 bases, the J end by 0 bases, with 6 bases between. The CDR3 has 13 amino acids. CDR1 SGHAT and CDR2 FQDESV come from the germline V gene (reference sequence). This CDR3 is CASSSGLNTEAFF. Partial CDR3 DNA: TGTGCCAGCAGCTCAGGGTTGAACACTGAA.

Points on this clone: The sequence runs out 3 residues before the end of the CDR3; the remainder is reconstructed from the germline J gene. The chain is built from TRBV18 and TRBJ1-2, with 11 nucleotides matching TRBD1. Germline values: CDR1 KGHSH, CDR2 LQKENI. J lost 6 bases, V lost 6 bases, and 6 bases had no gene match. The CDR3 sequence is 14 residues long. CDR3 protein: CASSHGTGGDGYTF. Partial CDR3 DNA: TGTGCCAGCTCCCACGGGACAGGGGGAGATGGC.

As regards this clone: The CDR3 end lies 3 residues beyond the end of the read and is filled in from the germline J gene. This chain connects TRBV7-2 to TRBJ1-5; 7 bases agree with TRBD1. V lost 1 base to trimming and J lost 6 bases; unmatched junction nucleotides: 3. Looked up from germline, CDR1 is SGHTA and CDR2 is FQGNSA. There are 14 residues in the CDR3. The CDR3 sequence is CASSLGQGGQPQHF. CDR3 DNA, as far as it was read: TGTGCCAGCAGCTTAGGACAGGGAGGTCAGCCC.

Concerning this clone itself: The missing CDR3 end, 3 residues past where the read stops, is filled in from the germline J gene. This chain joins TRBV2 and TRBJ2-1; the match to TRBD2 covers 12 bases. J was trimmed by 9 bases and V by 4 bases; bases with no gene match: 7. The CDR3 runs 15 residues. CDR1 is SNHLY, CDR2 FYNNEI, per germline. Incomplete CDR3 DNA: TGTGCCAGCAGTGCGGGACTAGCGGGCGGAACTGAG. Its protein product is CASSAGLAGGTE. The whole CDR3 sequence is CASSAGLAGGTEQFF.

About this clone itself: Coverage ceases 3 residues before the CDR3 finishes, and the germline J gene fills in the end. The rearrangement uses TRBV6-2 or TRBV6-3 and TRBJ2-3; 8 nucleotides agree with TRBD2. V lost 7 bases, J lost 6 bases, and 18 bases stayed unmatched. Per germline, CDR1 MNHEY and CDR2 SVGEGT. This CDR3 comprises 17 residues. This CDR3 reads CASTQRAAGGLKDTQYF. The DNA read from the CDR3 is TGTGCCAGCACCCAAAGGGCGGCGGGAGGTTTGAAGGATACG.

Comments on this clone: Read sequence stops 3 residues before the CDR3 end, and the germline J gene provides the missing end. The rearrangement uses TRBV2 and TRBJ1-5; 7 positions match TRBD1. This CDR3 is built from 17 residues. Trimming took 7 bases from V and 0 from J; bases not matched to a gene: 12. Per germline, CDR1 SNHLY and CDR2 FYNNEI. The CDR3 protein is CASTPIGGQNSNQPQHF. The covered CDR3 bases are TGTGCCAGCACTCCCATAGGGGGACAGAATAGCAATCAGCCC.

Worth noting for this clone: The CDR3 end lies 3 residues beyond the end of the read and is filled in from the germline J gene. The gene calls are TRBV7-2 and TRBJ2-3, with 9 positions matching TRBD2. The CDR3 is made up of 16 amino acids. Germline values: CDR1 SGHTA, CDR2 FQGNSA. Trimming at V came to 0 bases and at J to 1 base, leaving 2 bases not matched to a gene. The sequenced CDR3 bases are TGTGCCAGCAGCTTAGCTCGACTAGCGGGCACAGATACG. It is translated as CASSLARLAGTDT. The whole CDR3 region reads CASSLARLAGTDTQYF.

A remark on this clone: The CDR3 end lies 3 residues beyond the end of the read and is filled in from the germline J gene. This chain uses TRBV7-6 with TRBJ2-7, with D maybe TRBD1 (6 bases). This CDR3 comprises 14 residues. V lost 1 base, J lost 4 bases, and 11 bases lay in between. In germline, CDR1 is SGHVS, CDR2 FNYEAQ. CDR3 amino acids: CASSLGPGDYEQYF. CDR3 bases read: TGTGCCAGCAGCTTAGGGCCAGGGGATTACGAG.